A single sample gave rise to the 2 T cell receptor beta chains below, sequenced in a study of low-dose radiotherapy and immunotherapy resistance in tumors. Time point of the sample: before trial treatment. First-strand cDNA relied on TRAV- and TRBV-specific primers spanning alpha and beta chains. TCR amplification used 20 to 25 PCR cycles, a constant-region primer and a V-primer adapter. MiXCR, applied by TCRdb to the reads, yields one record per CDR3 protein. The repertoire includes under 90,000 distinct CDR3 sequences, over 15% of them detected once, and 2.8% sits in the top ten. Sequences were derived from PBMCs, sampled before treatment. These receptors were collected from a male donor with prostate cancer.

This clonotype was counted many times. V and J are TRBV12-2 and TRBJ2-5; the tabulated D call, TRBD2, remains unverified against the DNA. TRBV12-2 is listed as a pseudogene. This CDR3 comprises 15 residues. CDR3 nucleotide sequence: TGTGCAAGTCGCGGCCGGACTACCGGAGGTGGGACCCAGTACTTC. Protein product: CASRGRTTGGGTQYF.

This clonotype was recorded a few times. V gene TRBV27 combines with J gene TRBJ2-7; D is perhaps TRBD2 (5 bases). CDR1 is MNHEY and CDR2 is SMNVEV in the germline V gene (reference sequence). The CDR3 consists of 12 residues. V was trimmed by 5 bases and J by 4 bases, leaving 9 bases between them. CDR3 sequence (DNA): TGTGCCAGCAGTATTCGGGGATACGAGCAGTACTTC. Protein product: CASSIRGYEQYF.